This T cell receptor beta chain is drawn from a study of blood T cell repertoires in COVID-19 (dated by TCRdb to the early 2020s). Background on the whole study: Collaborator samples came from the United States, Italy and Spain and covered acute and convalescent phases of COVID-19. Nearly every sample came with metadata listing a de-identified subject ID, COVID-19 status, age in years and sex. The repertoires were released in a freely available public database intended as a resource for research on the immune response to SARS-CoV-2. Deeply sampled blood TCRbeta repertoires from subjects exposed to, actively infected with, or recovered from COVID-19 were included in the dataset. Where available, HLA class I and class II types were taken from metadata supplied by the sample provider and were not determined by assay-based typing. Samples came from the ongoing ImmuneRACE study (first 160 participants) plus 1,254 subjects from 6 global collaborators. The prospective study material was composed of cDNA or gDNA derived from T cells, B-cell-depleted T cells, or PBMCs.

The immunoSEQ Assay, a bias-controlled multiplex PCR, was used to amplify TCRbeta CDR3 regions from genomic DNA. The paper's data handling went like this. Nucleated cell counts per sample were estimated from amplification of reference gene primers within the assay. To quantify the absolute abundance of each unique TCRbeta CDR3 rearrangement, sequence reads were collapsed and filtered. Productive Simpson clonality was computed per sample as the square root of Simpson's diversity index over productive rearrangements. In TCRdb, the immuneACCESS table is reduced to in-frame sequences with V and J assigned. These tables do not hold every clone; where another copy was compared, an unresolved V gene accounts for under half, and the others remain unexplained. Clone size and V and J calls were adopted from that table, with D and trimming inferred from the DNA. Here the sample has around 360,000 clones; less than 90% occur a single time. The ten most abundant clones make up about 2.7% of the sample.

As to this clone: It has no known antigen specificity. Base-call qualities are not available, and no considerably larger clone is one nucleotide away.

CDR1 and CDR2, per the germline V gene, are MDHEN and SYDVKM. The trim is 6 bases for V and 3 bases for J, with a gap of 17 bases between the germline ends. Counted from cysteine to phenylalanine, this CDR3 has 15 amino acids. Only the CDR3 portion is preserved as DNA: 45 bases, with reading frame beginning at the first base. Enrolling through a virtual design, the prospective study's participants ranged in age from roughly 18 to 89 years and lived across some 22 United States geographic areas. In the prospective study, cohorts were assigned on the basis of participant-reported clinical history obtained from a screening survey and a study questionnaire. ImmuneRACE Cohort 3 recovered participants were defined by two consecutive negative NP/OP PCR tests, healthcare professional clearance, or symptom resolution. In the prospective study, mobile phlebotomists collected whole blood, serum and a nasopharyngeal or oropharyngeal swab from each participant. Over an approximately two-month period, participants in the prospective study had the option of providing additional blood draws and questionnaires. Before DNA extraction, blood samples from the prospective study were shipped at room temperature or frozen.

Beyond this particular receptor, the publication reports: Clinical and demographic metadata were provided uncurated, with the amount varying by source and participant.

The TCR comes from a woman aged 25 to 39 who had recovered from COVID-19. The sequence joins TRBV28 to TRBJ1-2, with the D gene too uncertain to name. Sequenced input: PBMCs or T cells enriched from blood (not recorded which). The CDR3 sequence is CASRFIPGGDYGYTF. The sequenced DNA: TGTGCCAGCAGATTCATACCCGGAGGAGACTATGGCTACACCTTC.